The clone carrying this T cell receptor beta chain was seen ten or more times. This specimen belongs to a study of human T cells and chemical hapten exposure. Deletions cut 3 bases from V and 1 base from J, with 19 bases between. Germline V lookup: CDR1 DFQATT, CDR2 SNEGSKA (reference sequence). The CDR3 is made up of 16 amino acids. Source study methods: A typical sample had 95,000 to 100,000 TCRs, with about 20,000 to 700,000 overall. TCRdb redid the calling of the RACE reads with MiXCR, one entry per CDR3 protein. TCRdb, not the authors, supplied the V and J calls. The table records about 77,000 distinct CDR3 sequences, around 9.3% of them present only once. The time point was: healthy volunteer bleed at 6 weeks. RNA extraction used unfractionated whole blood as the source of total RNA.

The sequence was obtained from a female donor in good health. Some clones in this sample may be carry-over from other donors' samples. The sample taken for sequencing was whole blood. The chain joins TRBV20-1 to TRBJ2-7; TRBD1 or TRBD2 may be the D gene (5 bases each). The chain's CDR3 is CSASGTLHGGSYEQYF. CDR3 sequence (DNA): TGCAGTGCTAGTGGGACCCTTCACGGAGGATCCTACGAGCAGTACTTC.